The 8 T cell receptor beta chains presented below share a single source sample, sequenced in a study of cytomegalovirus exposure and HLA in healthy donors. Researchers ran the PCR with 60 Vbeta and 13 Jbeta primers. The method was immunoSEQ multiplex PCR; TCRdb's version includes in-frame clones alone and lacks a portion of them. The sample has more than 110,000 clones, roughly three quarters seen once. Sequencing used PBMCs. These receptors originate from a woman aged 45-59 years in good health and CMV-seronegative.

This clone was seen more than once but under ten times. The rearrangement uses TRBV6-5 and TRBJ2-3; TRBD1 agrees at 9 bases. Germline V CDR1 and CDR2: MNHEY, SVGAGI. V lost 5 bases to trimming and J lost 6 bases; unmatched junction nucleotides: 9. This CDR3 region has 15 residues. CDR3 DNA sequence: TGTGCCAGCAGTAAACAGGGGGCTAAGATGGATACGCAGTATTTT. Protein: CASSKQGAKMDTQYF.

This chain connects TRBV11-2 to TRBJ1-6; the D gene is possibly TRBD1 (6 bases). Germline CDR1 and CDR2: SGHAT and FQNNGV. V was pared by 3 bases and J by 5 bases, with 11 bases between. This CDR3 has 15 residues. This chain's CDR3 is CASSFRGQNNSPLHF. The CDR3 DNA reads TGTGCCAGCAGCTTTCGGGGACAAAATAATTCACCCCTCCACTTT. Combining the CDR3 with reference TRBV11-2 and TRBJ1-6 gives the whole variable domain EAGVAQSPRYKIIEKRQSVAFWCNPISGHATLYWYQQILGQGPKLLIQFQNNGVVDDSQLPKDRFSAERLKGVDSTLKIQPAKLEDSAVYLCASSFRGQNNSPLHFGNGTRLTVT.

The chain employs TRBV11-1 and TRBJ2-4, with D possibly TRBD2 on 7 matching bases. V was shortened by 5 bases and J by 6 bases, with 14 bases between the two germline ends. The germline V gene has CDR1 SGHAT and CDR2 FQDESV (reference sequence). The CDR3 length is 14 residues. CDR3: CASSRVAGANIQYF. The CDR3, as DNA: TGTGCCAGCAGCCGAGTGGCGGGGGCAAACATTCAGTACTTC. Full variable domain (remainder filled in from reference TRBV11-1 and TRBJ2-4): EAEVAQSPRYKITEKSQAVAFWCDPISGHATLYWYRQILGQGPELLVQFQDESVVDDSQLPKDRFSAERLKGVDSTLKIQPAELGDSAMYLCASSRVAGANIQYFGAGTRLSVL.

The chain is built from TRBV5-1 and TRBJ2-2; D is possibly TRBD1 (5 bases). The V and J ends lost 5 bases and 2 bases respectively, with 16 bases between them. The CDR3 sequence is 16 residues long. Germline loops: CDR1 SGHRS, CDR2 YFSETQ. The CDR3 region is CASSPNGQGNTGELFF. CDR3 DNA sequence: TGCGCCAGCAGTCCCAACGGTCAGGGTAACACCGGGGAGCTGTTTTTT.

The V call is TRBV4-3, the J call TRBJ1-2, with 8 bases fitting TRBD1. CDR1 LGHNA and CDR2 YSLEER come from the germline V gene. Trimming cost V 3 bases and J 5 bases; bases outside gene matches: 8. The CDR3 is 15 residues long. The CDR3 nucleotides are TGCGCCAGCAGCCAGGTCGGACAGGGATTATATGGCTACACCTTC. This codes for CASSQVGQGLYGYTF.

The rearrangement joins TRBV2 to TRBJ2-7; 7 bases match TRBD1. The CDR3 is 15 amino acids. Germline V gene sequence: CDR1 SNHLY, CDR2 FYNNEI. J gave up 0 bases and V 6 bases, and 8 bases lay outside the gene matches. The CDR3 DNA sequence: TGTGCCAGCAGAGGGGGACAGACGAGCTCCTACGAGCAGTACTTC. Its translation: CASRGGQTSSYEQYF.

The chain links TRBV2 to TRBJ2-1, with a possible D match to TRBD1 (5 bases). The length of the CDR3 is 15 residues. The V gene lost 6 bases and the J gene lost 2 bases, with 14 bases spanning the gap. Looked up from germline, CDR1 is SNHLY and CDR2 is FYNNEI. In DNA, the CDR3 is TGTGCCAGCAGGGTTAGACAGCATACCTACAATGAGCAGTTCTTC. This codes for CASRVRQHTYNEQFF. Variable domain in full (rest from reference TRBV2 and TRBJ2-1): EPEVTQTPSHQVTQMGQEVILRCVPISNHLYFYWYRQILGQKVEFLVSFYNNEISEKSEIFDDQFSVERPDGSNFTLKIRSTKLEDSAMYFCASRVRQHTYNEQFFGPGTRLTVL.

The table lists this clone with a few counts. CDR3 sequence (DNA): TGTGCCAGCAGTTGGGACAAGGCCTACGAGCAGTACTTC. It encodes CASSWDKAYEQYF. This chain connects TRBV27 to TRBJ2-7; D is possibly TRBD1 (6 bases). The V gene's germline CDR1 is MNHEY and CDR2 SMNVEV (reference sequence). The CDR3 spans 13 residues. Trimming pared 4 bases from V and 2 bases from J, leaving 9 bases between.